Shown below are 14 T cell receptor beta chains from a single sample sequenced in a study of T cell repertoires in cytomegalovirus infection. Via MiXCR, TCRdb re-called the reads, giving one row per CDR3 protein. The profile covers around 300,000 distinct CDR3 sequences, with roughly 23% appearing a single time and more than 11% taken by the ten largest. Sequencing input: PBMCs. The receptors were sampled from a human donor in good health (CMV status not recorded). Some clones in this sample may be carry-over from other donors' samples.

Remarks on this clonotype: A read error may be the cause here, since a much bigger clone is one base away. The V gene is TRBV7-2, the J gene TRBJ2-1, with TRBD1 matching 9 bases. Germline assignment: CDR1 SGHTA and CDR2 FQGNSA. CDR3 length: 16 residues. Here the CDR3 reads CASRLEGTGTYNEQFF. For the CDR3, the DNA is TGTGCCAGCCGCTTAGAAGGGACAGGGACCTACAATGAGCAGTTCTTC. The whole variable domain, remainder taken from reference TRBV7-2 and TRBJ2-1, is GAGVSQSPSNKVTEKGKDVELRCDPISGHTALYWYRQSLGQGLEFLIYFQGNSAPDKSGLPSDRFSAERTGGSVSTLTIQRTQQEDSAVYLCASRLEGTGTYNEQFFGPGTRLTVL.

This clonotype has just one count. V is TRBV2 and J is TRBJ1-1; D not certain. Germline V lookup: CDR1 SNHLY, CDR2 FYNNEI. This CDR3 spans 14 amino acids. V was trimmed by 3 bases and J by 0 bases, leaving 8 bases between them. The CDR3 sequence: CASSERGLNTEAFF. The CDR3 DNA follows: TGTGCCAGCAGTGAGAGAGGGTTGAACACTGAAGCTTTCTTT.

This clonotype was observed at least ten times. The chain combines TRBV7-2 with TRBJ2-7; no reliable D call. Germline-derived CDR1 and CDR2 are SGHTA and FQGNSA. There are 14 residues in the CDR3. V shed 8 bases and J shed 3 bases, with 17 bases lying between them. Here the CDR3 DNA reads TGTGCCAGCGCCCCCGTAGGGATGAACTACGAGCAGTACTTC. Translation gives CASAPVGMNYEQYF.

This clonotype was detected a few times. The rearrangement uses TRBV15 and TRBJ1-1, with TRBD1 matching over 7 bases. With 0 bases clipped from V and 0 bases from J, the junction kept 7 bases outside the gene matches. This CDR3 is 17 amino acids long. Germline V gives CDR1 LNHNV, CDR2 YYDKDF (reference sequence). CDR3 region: CATSRDHIGTVNTEAFF. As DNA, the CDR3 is TGTGCCACCAGCAGAGACCATATCGGGACAGTGAACACTGAAGCTTTCTTT.

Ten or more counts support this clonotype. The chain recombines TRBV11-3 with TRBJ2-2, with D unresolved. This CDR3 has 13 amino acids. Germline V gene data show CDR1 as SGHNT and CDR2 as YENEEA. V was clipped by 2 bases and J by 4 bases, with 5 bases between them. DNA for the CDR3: TGTGCCAGCAGCTTACGAAGCACCGGGGAGCTGTTTTTT. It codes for CASSLRSTGELFF.

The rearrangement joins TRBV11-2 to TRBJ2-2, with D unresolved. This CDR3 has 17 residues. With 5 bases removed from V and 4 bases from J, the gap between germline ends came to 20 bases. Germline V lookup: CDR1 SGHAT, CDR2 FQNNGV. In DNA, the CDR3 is TGTGCCAGCAGCCCCCCGTTGGGATTTGGAAGCACCGGGGAGCTGTTTTTT. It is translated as CASSPPLGFGSTGELFF.

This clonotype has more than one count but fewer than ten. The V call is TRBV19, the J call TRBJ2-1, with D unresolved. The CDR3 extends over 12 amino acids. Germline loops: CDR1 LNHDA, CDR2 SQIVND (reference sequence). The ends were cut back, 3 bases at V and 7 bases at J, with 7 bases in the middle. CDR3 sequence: CASSMAGNEQFF. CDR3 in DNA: TGTGCCAGTAGTATGGCCGGGAATGAGCAGTTCTTC.

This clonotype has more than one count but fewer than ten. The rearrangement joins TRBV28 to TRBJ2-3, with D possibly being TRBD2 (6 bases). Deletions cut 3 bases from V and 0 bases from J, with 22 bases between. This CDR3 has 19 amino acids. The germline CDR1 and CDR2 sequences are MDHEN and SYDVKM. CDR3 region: CASSFSVVSGRPSTDTQYF. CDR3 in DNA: TGTGCCAGCAGTTTCTCGGTCGTATCGGGGAGGCCTAGCACAGATACGCAGTATTTT.

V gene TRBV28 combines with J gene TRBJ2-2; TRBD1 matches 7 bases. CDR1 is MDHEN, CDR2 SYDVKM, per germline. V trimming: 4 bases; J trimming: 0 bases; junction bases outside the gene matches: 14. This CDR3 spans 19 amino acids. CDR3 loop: CASSSVNRDSLTNTGELFF. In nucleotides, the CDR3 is TGTGCCAGCAGTTCTGTAAACCGGGACAGCCTTACGAACACCGGGGAGCTGTTTTTT.

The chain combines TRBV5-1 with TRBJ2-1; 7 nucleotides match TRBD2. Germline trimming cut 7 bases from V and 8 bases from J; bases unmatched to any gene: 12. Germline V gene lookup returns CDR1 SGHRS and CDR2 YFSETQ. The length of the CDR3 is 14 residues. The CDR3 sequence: CASSRGGSTDEQFF. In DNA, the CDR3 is TGCGCCAGCTCCCGGGGCGGGAGTACAGATGAGCAGTTCTTC.

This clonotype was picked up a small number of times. DNA of the CDR3: TGTGCCAGTAGTTTCGGACAGGAATACTCTGGAAACACCATATATTTT. Its translation is CASSFGQEYSGNTIYF. V and J are TRBV19 and TRBJ1-3, with 7 positions matching TRBD1. The junction had 7 bases not matched to a gene; V was cut back by 5 bases and J by 0 bases. Germline loops: CDR1 LNHDA, CDR2 SQIVND (reference sequence). This CDR3 is built from 16 residues.

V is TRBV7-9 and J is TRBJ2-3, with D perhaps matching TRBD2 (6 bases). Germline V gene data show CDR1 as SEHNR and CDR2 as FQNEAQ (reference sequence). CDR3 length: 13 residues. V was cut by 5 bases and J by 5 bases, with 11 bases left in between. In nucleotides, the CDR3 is TGTGCCAGCAGCCGGGAGTTGGTAGATACGCAGTATTTT. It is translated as CASSRELVDTQYF.

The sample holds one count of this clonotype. CDR3 loop: CSASEGSTDTQYF. In DNA form, the CDR3 reads TGCAGTGCCTCCGAGGGGTCCACAGATACGCAGTATTTT. V and J are TRBV20-1 and TRBJ2-3, with D perhaps given as TRBD1 or TRBD2 (5 bases each). Trimming shortened V by 6 bases and J by 2 bases, and 12 bases separated the two germline ends. This CDR3 comprises 13 residues. Germline values: CDR1 DFQATT, CDR2 SNEGSKA (reference sequence).

The CDR3 reads CASTRTSGRPLYEQYF. Written as DNA, the CDR3 is TGTGCCAGCACTAGGACTAGCGGGAGGCCTCTCTACGAGCAGTACTTC. The gene calls are TRBV6-6 and TRBJ2-7; TRBD2 matches at 14 bases. V shed 7 bases and J 3 bases; nucleotides not matched to a gene: 8. The length of the CDR3 is 16 residues. In germline, CDR1 is MNHNY, CDR2 SVGAGI (reference sequence).